This T cell receptor (beta chain) was observed in a study of cytomegalovirus exposure and HLA in healthy donors. 60 Vbeta and 13 Jbeta primers were used in PCR. Data came from immunoSEQ multiplex PCR; TCRdb stores just in-frame clones and leaves some out. The profile shows roughly 82,000 clones, roughly 72% of them singletons. The CDR3 loop spans 16 amino acids. Germline trimming cut 4 bases from V and 5 bases from J; bases unmatched to any gene: 13. Germline lookup yields CDR1 MGHDK and CDR2 SYGVNS. This receptor was identified in a middle-aged woman in good health and CMV-seropositive. The chain has TRBV25-1 and TRBJ1-2, with TRBD1 matching over 7 bases. The material sequenced was PBMCs. This CDR3 is CASSASTGAGGYGYTF. The CDR3 DNA follows: TGTGCCAGCAGTGCCAGTACAGGGGCCGGGGGATATGGCTACACCTTC.